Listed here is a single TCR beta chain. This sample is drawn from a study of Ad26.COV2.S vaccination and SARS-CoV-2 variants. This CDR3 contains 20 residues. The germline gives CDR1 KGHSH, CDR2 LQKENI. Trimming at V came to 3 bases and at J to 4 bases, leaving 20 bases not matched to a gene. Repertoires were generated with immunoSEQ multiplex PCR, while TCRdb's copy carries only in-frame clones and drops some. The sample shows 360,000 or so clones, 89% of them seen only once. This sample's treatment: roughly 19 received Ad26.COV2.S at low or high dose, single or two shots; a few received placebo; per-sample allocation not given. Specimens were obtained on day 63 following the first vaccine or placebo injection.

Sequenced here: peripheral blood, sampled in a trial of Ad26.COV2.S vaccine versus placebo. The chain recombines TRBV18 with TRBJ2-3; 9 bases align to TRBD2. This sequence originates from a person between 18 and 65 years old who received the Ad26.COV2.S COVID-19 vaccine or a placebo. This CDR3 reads CASSPFPPGFGAGGSDTQYF. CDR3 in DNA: TGTGCCAGCTCACCCTTCCCCCCGGGTTTCGGAGCGGGAGGATCAGATACGCAGTATTTT.